A single sample gave rise to the 26 T cell receptor beta chains below, sequenced in a study of T cells after yellow fever vaccination. TCRdb reprocessed the 5' RACE reads via MiXCR and lists one record per CDR3 protein. The table has about 120,000 distinct CDR3 sequences, more than 5.5% seen once. The sample in question was CD4+ T cells sorted from PBMCs, obtained around 45 days after the first yellow fever vaccination. All receptors derive from a man aged 18 to 29 who received the YFV17D yellow fever vaccine.

This clonotype occurred many times. The V call is TRBV11-1, the J call TRBJ2-7; D may be TRBD2 (6 bases). Germline V gene sequence: CDR1 SGHAT, CDR2 FQDESV (reference sequence). V gave up 3 bases and J gave up 4 bases, with 16 bases separating them. The CDR3 is 15 amino acids. CDR3 residues: CASSLGDARGYEQYF. CDR3 in DNA: TGTGCCAGCAGCTTGGGCGATGCGCGGGGATACGAGCAGTACTTC.

This clonotype occurred many times. The chain couples TRBV7-4 to TRBJ2-7, with 15 bases aligning to TRBD2. Germline assignment: CDR1 SGHVT and CDR2 SQSDAQ. J was trimmed by 6 bases and V by 5 bases; bases with no gene match: 11. The CDR3 loop spans 17 amino acids. CDR3 bases: TGTGCCAGCAGCACCCCGGCGGGGACTAGCGGGGGGCGCGAGCAGTACGTC. Its translation: CASSTPAGTSGGREQYV.

In its sample, this clonotype was seen once. A read error is possible here, since a much larger clone lies one base away. In DNA form, the CDR3 reads TGTGCCAGCAGCCCTCGGGGGGGGCTCACAGATATGCAGTATTTT. Protein product: CASSPRGGLTDMQYF. The J gene is TRBJ2-3, the V gene TRBV5-4; 8 positions match TRBD2. Germline V gene lookup returns CDR1 SGHNT and CDR2 YYREEE (reference sequence). CDR3 length: 15 residues.

This clonotype was counted at least ten times. In DNA, the CDR3 is TGTGCCAGCAGCTTTGACAGAGGAAACTATGGCTACACCTTC. Protein product: CASSFDRGNYGYTF. This rearrangement joins TRBV7-2 to TRBJ1-2; possible D gene TRBD1, 5 bases. Deletions cut 3 bases from V and 2 bases from J, with 10 bases between. This CDR3 comprises 14 residues. Germline values: CDR1 SGHTA, CDR2 FQGNSA.

In this sample, this clonotype turned up many times. V and J are TRBV6-1 and TRBJ1-1; the D gene is possibly TRBD1 (5 bases). Trimming cost V 0 bases and J 1 base, with 6 bases left between them. CDR1 is MNHNS and CDR2 is SASEGT in the germline V gene. The CDR3 extends over 14 amino acids. The CDR3 loop is CASSEADRNTEAFF. CDR3 nucleotide sequence: TGTGCCAGCAGTGAAGCCGACAGGAACACTGAAGCTTTCTTT.

This clonotype was detected once. A much larger clone lies a single base off, so this may be a read error. CDR3 coding DNA: TGTGCCTGGACAACAGGGTTCGGCGAAGATACGCAGCATTTT. It translates to CAWTTGFGEDTQHF. V gene TRBV30 combines with J gene TRBJ2-3; perhaps TRBD1 as D (6 bases). TRBJ1-5 matches the DNA end more closely, so the J call is doubtful. The germline gives CDR1 GTSNPN, CDR2 SVGIG (reference sequence). The length of the CDR3 is 14 residues.

This clonotype was seen ten or more times. The chain combines TRBV4-3 with TRBJ2-5, with no clear D. Germline V gives CDR1 LGHNA, CDR2 YSLEER. This CDR3 region has 15 residues. V dropped 2 bases and J dropped 3 bases, with 13 bases sitting between them. The DNA of the CDR3 is TGCGCCAGCAGCCAATATCTCAGCGTCAAAGAGACCCAGTACTTC. The encoded protein is CASSQYLSVKETQYF.

Only a few counts were recorded for this clonotype. This chain uses TRBV7-2 with TRBJ2-7; 7 bases match TRBD1. The CDR3 has 14 residues. CDR1 is SGHTA and CDR2 is FQGNSA in the germline V gene. The V segment lost 1 base and the J segment 5 bases; nucleotides outside the gene matches: 5. The DNA for the CDR3 is TGTGCCAGCAGCTTAGTCAGGGGGAACAACGAGCAGTACTTC. It encodes CASSLVRGNNEQYF. Full variable domain (missing parts from reference TRBV7-2 and TRBJ2-7): GAGVSQSPSNKVTEKGKDVELRCDPISGHTALYWYRQSLGQGLEFLIYFQGNSAPDKSGLPSDRFSAERTGGSVSTLTIQRTQQEDSAVYLCASSLVRGNNEQYFGPGTRLTVT.

The chain joins TRBV19 to TRBJ2-1, with a possible D match to TRBD2 (5 bases). V was trimmed by 3 bases and J by 7 bases, leaving 13 bases between them. The CDR3 has 14 amino acids. Germline CDR1 and CDR2: LNHDA and SQIVND (reference sequence). In DNA, the CDR3 is TGTGCCAGTAGTATCAGGAGGCTGGGTAATGAGCAGTTCTTC. It translates to CASSIRRLGNEQFF.

The J gene is TRBJ2-6, the V gene TRBV7-3; D remains ambiguous. Per the germline V gene, CDR1 is SGHTA and CDR2 is FQGTGA. The CDR3 consists of 13 residues. Trimming left V 0 bases short and J 3 bases short, with 0 bases between. The DNA for the CDR3 is TGTGCCAGCAGCTTAACTGGGGCCAACGTCCTGACTTTC. This translates into CASSLTGANVLTF.

This clonotype was observed many times. The V and J genes are TRBV4-3 and TRBJ2-2, with 7 positions matching TRBD1. CDR1 and CDR2 (germline): LGHNA, YSLEER. There are 16 residues in the CDR3. Losses at the gene ends were 0 bases for V and 3 bases for J; bases not matched to a gene: 4. The CDR3 DNA is TGCGCCAGCAGCCAAGAATGGGGACAGTACACCGGGGAGCTGTTTTTT. This translates into CASSQEWGQYTGELFF.

This clonotype was detected many times. The rearrangement links TRBV9 to TRBJ2-3, with D possibly being TRBD2 (6 bases). The germline gives CDR1 SGDLS, CDR2 YYNGEE. The CDR3 has 13 amino acids. V lost 5 bases, J lost 1 base, and 8 bases lay in between. The CDR3 spells CASSRERTDTQYF. DNA for the CDR3: TGTGCCAGCAGTCGGGAGCGCACAGATACGCAGTATTTT.

The sample holds a few counts of this clonotype. The chain combines TRBV11-2 with TRBJ1-6; D remains ambiguous. Germline V CDR1 and CDR2: SGHAT, FQNNGV. CDR3 length equals 14 residues. V was trimmed by 7 bases and J by 9 bases, leaving 16 bases between them. For the CDR3, the DNA is TGTGCCAGCAACAAGGCCCCGGCGGGTTCACCCCTCCACTTT. Its translation is CASNKAPAGSPLHF.

At least ten counts were recorded for this clonotype. The chain carries TRBV20-1 and TRBJ2-3; D is possibly TRBD2 (7 bases). V was pared by 3 bases and J by 4 bases, with 14 bases between. CDR3 size: 14 residues. Germline V gene lookup returns CDR1 DFQATT and CDR2 SNEGSKA (reference sequence). The CDR3 spells CSARRGGASDTQYF. The DNA of the CDR3 is TGCAGTGCTAGGAGAGGGGGGGCCTCAGATACGCAGTATTTT.

This clonotype was seen repeatedly, ten times or more. This sequence joins TRBV6-5 and TRBJ1-6; TRBD1 matches 8 bases. The CDR3 totals 18 residues. Germline assignment: CDR1 MNHEY and CDR2 SVGAGI. Losses at the gene ends were 6 bases for V and 3 bases for J; bases not matched to a gene: 13. The CDR3 protein is CASSLGQGDVFYNSPLHF. The CDR3 DNA follows: TGTGCCAGCAGCCTCGGACAGGGAGACGTATTCTATAATTCACCCCTCCACTTT.

This clonotype was seen at least ten times. This chain connects TRBV7-3 to TRBJ2-3, with 7 bases fitting TRBD2. Germline CDR1 SGHTA, CDR2 FQGTGA. With 5 bases clipped from V and 3 bases from J, the junction kept 5 bases outside the gene matches. CDR3 size: 14 residues. The CDR3 DNA is TGTGCCAGCAGCCTGGTCGGGGGGACAGATACGCAGTATTTT. This translates into CASSLVGGTDTQYF. The full variable domain, rest sourced from reference TRBV7-3 and TRBJ2-3, is GAGVSQTPSNKVTEKGKYVELRCDPISGHTALYWYRQSLGQGPEFLIYFQGTGAADDSGLPNDRFFAVRPEGSVSTLKIQRTERGDSAVYLCASSLVGGTDTQYFGPGTRLTVL.

This clonotype was seen many times. This rearrangement joins TRBV5-1 to TRBJ2-2; D unresolved. The CDR3 sequence is 13 residues long. The V gene lost 6 bases and the J gene lost 1 base, with 7 bases spanning the gap. Germline V gives CDR1 SGHRS, CDR2 YFSETQ. The CDR3 is CASKVGNTGELFF. Here the CDR3 DNA reads TGCGCCAGCAAGGTGGGGAACACCGGGGAGCTGTTTTTT.

This clonotype was picked up many times. The chain carries TRBV6-2 or TRBV6-3 and TRBJ2-5; the match to TRBD1 covers 10 bases. V lost 6 bases, J lost 4 bases, and 11 bases stayed unmatched. The CDR3 is 16 amino acids. Germline values: CDR1 MNHEY, CDR2 SVGEGT. The CDR3 loop reads CASSPRRTGGGETQYF. The CDR3 DNA reads as TGTGCCAGCAGCCCCAGACGGACAGGGGGGGGAGAGACCCAGTACTTC.

This clonotype has a count of ten or more. V gene TRBV29-1 combines with J gene TRBJ2-2; 10 nucleotides agree with TRBD1. This CDR3 is built from 13 residues. Germline-derived CDR1 and CDR2 are SQVTM and ANQGSEA. V trimming: 4 bases; J trimming: 6 bases; junction bases outside the gene matches: 2. CDR3 DNA: TGCAGCGTTGCGGGGACAGGGGCCGGGGAGCTGTTTTTT. It is translated as CSVAGTGAGELFF.

This chain uses TRBV4-3 with TRBJ2-1; 10 bases match TRBD2. Trimming took 0 bases from V and 3 from J; bases not matched to a gene: 2. Germline CDR1 LGHNA, CDR2 YSLEER. The CDR3 consists of 16 residues. DNA of the CDR3: TGCGCCAGCAGCCAAGATAAGCGGGAGGGCTACAATGAGCAGTTCTTC. Translating gives CASSQDKREGYNEQFF.

In its sample, this clonotype was seen many times. The chain is built from TRBV7-2 and TRBJ1-3, with unresolved D. The CDR3 runs 15 residues. V lost 4 bases to trimming and J lost 0 bases, with 10 bases between them. Germline assignment: CDR1 SGHTA and CDR2 FQGNSA. The CDR3 sequence: CASSSRLPSGNTIYF. The CDR3 DNA follows: TGTGCCAGCAGCTCGAGACTGCCCTCTGGAAACACCATATATTTT.

This clonotype was recorded at least ten times. This chain uses TRBV7-2 with TRBJ2-4; D might be TRBD1 (6 bases). Trimming shortened V by 5 bases and J by 7 bases, and 12 bases separated the two germline ends. Per germline, CDR1 SGHTA and CDR2 FQGNSA. The CDR3 runs to 13 residues. The CDR3 sequence: CASSTQGRNIQYF. CDR3 coding DNA: TGTGCCAGCAGCACTCAGGGGCGGAACATTCAGTACTTC.

The chain links TRBV4-1 to TRBJ2-1; D unresolved. Per germline, CDR1 MGHRA and CDR2 YSYEKL. There are 16 residues in the CDR3. Trimming took off 4 bases at V and 4 bases at J, with 17 bases between the two ends. The DNA of the CDR3 is TGCGCCAGCAGCCGAATACCTGCAGGAACATACAATGAGCAGTTCTTC. It specifies CASSRIPAGTYNEQFF.

This clonotype occurred many times. This rearrangement joins TRBV12-3 or TRBV12-4 to TRBJ2-3, with D maybe TRBD1 (5 bases). The V and J ends lost 2 bases and 0 bases respectively, with 9 bases between them. CDR3 length: 15 residues. The CDR3 nucleotides read TGTGCCAGCAGTTTACAGGGCGATAGCACAGATACGCAGTATTTT. Protein: CASSLQGDSTDTQYF.

This clonotype was seen many times. The chain recombines TRBV25-1 with TRBJ1-3, with a tentative D call TRBD1 (5 bases). Germline lookup yields CDR1 MGHDK and CDR2 SYGVNS. The V end was cut by 3 bases, the J end by 3 bases, with 12 bases between. The CDR3 covers 15 residues. In DNA form, the CDR3 reads TGTGCCAGCAGTGATCCCAGGGATGGTGGAAACACCATATATTTT. This sequence encodes CASSDPRDGGNTIYF.

The chain carries TRBV20-1 and TRBJ1-2; possibly TRBD1 for D (6 bases). This CDR3 is built from 14 residues. Germline V lookup: CDR1 DFQATT, CDR2 SNEGSKA (reference sequence). V lost 5 bases and J 1 base, leaving 14 bases between the germline ends. This CDR3 is CSALTGFLNYGYTF. The CDR3 DNA reads as TGCAGTGCTCTTACAGGGTTTCTTAACTATGGCTACACCTTC.